The T cell receptor beta chain under discussion was sequenced for a study of cytomegalovirus exposure and HLA in healthy donors. Looking at the study overall: Findings of an earlier analysis included about 100 million unique TCR beta sequences from roughly 200 million T cells. A data release that came early held approximately 85 million unique TCRs from HLA-typed donors. Findings of the study overall: It was shown in a later analysis that HLA-associated TCR beta chains were more clonally expanded than other, equally common chains. Researchers had no immune exposure information except CMV serostatus available.

This clone was observed a few times. Its cognate antigen is unknown. Use of 60 Vbeta and 13 Jbeta primers characterized the PCR. TCRdb's copy holds only in-frame clones and misses some; the assay was immunoSEQ multiplex PCR. Among about 98,000 clones listed, roughly 70% were seen once. The V and J ends lost 1 base and 5 bases, in that order; junction bases with no gene match: 6. The CDR3 is 16 amino acids. Germline-derived CDR1 and CDR2 are SGHNT and YYREEE (reference sequence). The sequenced material came from PBMCs. The chain has TRBV5-4 and TRBJ2-7; 13 positions agree with TRBD2. The TCR originated in a male donor in good health and CMV-seronegative. The CDR3 sequence is CASSLLLAGGRNEQYF. The CDR3 DNA reads TGTGCCAGCAGCTTGTTACTAGCGGGAGGGCGCAACGAGCAGTACTTC.